Each of the 17 T cell receptor beta chains below was sequenced from the same sample in a study of shared T cell receptors in the human thymus (dated by TCRdb to the early 2020s). Library creation used the immunoSEQ multiplex PCR assay. TCRdb mirrors the immuneACCESS table, restricted to in-frame sequences. Some clones are absent from its copies; in checked studies, under half trace to an unresolved V gene, and the reason for the others is unknown. The sample table lists over 650,000 clones, 87% of them with a count of one. Jointly, the top ten make up 0.0094% of the sample. These data also featured in a second study, about human thymus T cells.

Source material: thymocytes. The receptors derive from a boy under two years old with a congenital heart defect. Donor details come from another sample of the same person, matched by shared clones.

V and J are TRBV30 and TRBJ2-5; the match to TRBD1 covers 7 bases. After removal of 4 bases from V and 0 bases from J, the junction contained 8 bases not matched to a gene. This CDR3 spans 15 amino acids. Germline V gene sequence: CDR1 GTSNPN, CDR2 SVGIG (reference sequence). As DNA, the CDR3 is TGTGCCTGGAACCCCGACAGGGTGTACCAAGAGACCCAGTACTTC. Protein: CAWNPDRVYQETQYF.

The V gene is TRBV28, the J gene TRBJ2-7; no reliable D call. This CDR3 spans 12 amino acids. Trimming shortened V by 7 bases and J by 1 base, and 8 bases separated the two germline ends. Germline V gene lookup returns CDR1 MDHEN and CDR2 SYDVKM. The DNA of the CDR3 is TGTGCCAGCAAACGGCGGTCCTACGAGCAGTACTTC. Its protein is CASKRRSYEQYF.

The V and J genes are TRBV7-9 and TRBJ1-2; D is ambiguous. Germline V gene lookup returns CDR1 SEHNR and CDR2 FQNEAQ (reference sequence). CDR3 length: 15 residues. V was shortened by 4 bases and J by 4 bases, with 16 bases between the two germline ends. The CDR3 DNA reads TGTGCCAGCAGCTCCCCGACACGGGGTGGCTATGGCTACACCTTC. Translated: CASSSPTRGGYGYTF.

The chain is built from TRBV19 and TRBJ2-1; possible D gene TRBD2, 6 bases. The germline V and J ends were trimmed by 8 bases and 5 bases, with 22 bases remaining between them. This CDR3 contains 16 residues. Germline V lookup: CDR1 LNHDA, CDR2 SQIVND (reference sequence). The CDR3 protein is CASESSSGRGDNEQFF. In DNA form, the CDR3 reads TGTGCCAGTGAGTCTAGTAGCGGCCGAGGTGACAATGAGCAGTTCTTC.

In its sample, this clone was seen a few times. This chain joins TRBV4-3 and TRBJ2-7; TRBD1 agrees at 11 bases. V dropped 8 bases and J dropped 4; count of bases not matched to a gene: 4. The germline gives CDR1 LGHNA, CDR2 YSLEER. The CDR3 sequence is 13 residues long. The DNA for the CDR3 is TGCGCCAGCGCCCGGGACAGGGGGTACGAGCAGTACTTC. This sequence encodes CASARDRGYEQYF.

The genes are TRBV6-1 and TRBJ1-3; D not resolved. The CDR3 has 20 residues. Germline assignment: CDR1 MNHNS and CDR2 SASEGT. Trimming cost V 1 base and J 0 bases, with 22 bases left between them. The CDR3 loop is CASSEVSARGMGFSGNTIYF. In DNA form, the CDR3 reads TGTGCCAGCAGTGAAGTATCAGCTCGGGGAATGGGGTTCTCTGGAAACACCATATATTTT.

The rearrangement links TRBV6-5 to TRBJ1-1; D possibly corresponds to TRBD1 (6 bases). The CDR3 sequence is 16 residues long. V was shortened by 0 bases and J by 4 bases, with 15 bases between the two germline ends. The germline gives CDR1 MNHEY, CDR2 SVGAGI. The CDR3 bases are TGTGCCAGCAGTTACTCGAGCAGGGGCCGGGGCACTGAAGCTTTCTTT. Residues: CASSYSSRGRGTEAFF.

The rearrangement uses TRBV19 and TRBJ2-1, with D tentatively TRBD1 (6 bases). CDR1 and CDR2 (germline): LNHDA, SQIVND (reference sequence). V was clipped by 7 bases and J by 12 bases, with 13 bases between them. The CDR3 extends over 11 amino acids. The CDR3 sequence is CASTHRALQFF. DNA of the CDR3: TGTGCCAGTACGCACAGGGCGTTGCAGTTCTTC. The full variable domain, rest sourced from reference TRBV19 and TRBJ2-1, is DGGITQSPKYLFRKEGQNVTLSCEQNLNHDAMYWYRQDPGQGLRLIYYSQIVNDFQKGDIAEGYSVSREKKESFPLTVTSAQKNPTAFYLCASTHRALQFFGPGTRLTVL.

This clone has more than one count but fewer than ten. This rearrangement joins TRBV10-1 to TRBJ1-3; D ambiguous. V was trimmed by 0 bases and J by 5 bases, leaving 8 bases between them. CDR3 size: 14 residues. Germline CDR1 WNHNN, CDR2 SYGVQD (reference sequence). For the CDR3, the DNA is TGCGCCAGCAGTGAGTCTTTGGAGCGAAACACCATATATTTT. Amino acids: CASSESLERNTIYF.

This clone was observed a single time. The chain links TRBV7-6 to TRBJ2-3; TRBD1 agrees at 7 bases. The length of the CDR3 is 15 residues. V lost 5 bases, J lost 1 base, and 6 bases stayed unmatched. Germline V CDR1 and CDR2: SGHVS, FNYEAQ. CDR3 sequence reads: CASSATGVRTDTQYF. The CDR3, as DNA: TGTGCCAGCAGCGCAACAGGGGTCCGCACAGATACGCAGTATTTT.

The CDR3 reads CASSLLVATGRQEQFF. CDR3 coding DNA: TGCGCCAGCAGCTTGTTGGTTGCGACAGGGCGACAGGAGCAGTTCTTC. The chain joins TRBV5-1 to TRBJ2-1; TRBD1 matches at 7 bases. The junction had 14 bases not matched to a gene; V was cut back by 1 base and J by 10 bases. This CDR3 is 16 amino acids long. Germline-derived CDR1 and CDR2 are SGHRS and YFSETQ.

The rearrangement joins TRBV5-1 to TRBJ2-7, with 9 bases lining up with TRBD2. The germline CDR1 and CDR2 sequences are SGHRS and YFSETQ. V lost 4 bases to trimming and J lost 2 bases; unmatched junction nucleotides: 7. The CDR3 runs to 15 residues. In DNA, the CDR3 is TGCGCCAGCAGCCAATGTAGCGGGAGACCCTACGAGCAGTACTTC. Its translation is CASSQCSGRPYEQYF.

The chain uses TRBV10-2 and TRBJ2-3; 7 nucleotides align to TRBD1. Germline values: CDR1 WSHSY, CDR2 SAAADI. The V and J ends lost 6 bases and 3 bases, in that order; junction bases with no gene match: 9. This CDR3 has 15 amino acids. This chain's CDR3 is CASRRPARGTDTQYF. DNA of the CDR3: TGCGCCAGCAGGCGGCCGGCCAGGGGGACAGATACGCAGTATTTT.

V is TRBV7-9 and J is TRBJ2-3; TRBD2 matches at 13 bases. Germline V gene data show CDR1 as SEHNR and CDR2 as FQNEAQ (reference sequence). The CDR3 runs 17 residues. The V segment lost 4 bases and the J segment 3 bases; nucleotides outside the gene matches: 7. CDR3 region: CASSSGLAGVRTDTQYF. The CDR3 region has the DNA TGTGCCAGCAGCTCAGGACTAGCGGGAGTCCGGACAGATACGCAGTATTTT.

The chain has TRBV4-1 and TRBJ2-7, with D possibly matching TRBD2 (6 bases). The CDR3 totals 16 residues. Between the trimmed V and J ends, which lost 4 bases and 7 bases, there was a span of 23 bases. In germline, CDR1 is MGHRA, CDR2 YSYEKL. The chain's CDR3 is CASSLSYQTGAGEQYF. The CDR3 nucleotides read TGCGCCAGCAGCCTATCCTACCAGACCGGCGCGGGGGAGCAGTACTTC.

The chain is built from TRBV6-5 and TRBJ2-1, with 11 positions matching TRBD2. Germline-derived CDR1 and CDR2 are MNHEY and SVGAGI. The CDR3 has 15 residues. Trimming at V came to 6 bases and at J to 3 bases, leaving 4 bases not matched to a gene. CDR3 in DNA: TGTGCCAGCAGGAGACTAGCGGGGCACTACAATGAGCAGTTCTTC. Translated, it gives CASRRLAGHYNEQFF.

The chain has TRBV4-3 and TRBJ1-3; 7 bases fit TRBD1. Trimming cost V 4 bases and J 5 bases; bases outside gene matches: 8. Germline CDR1 reads LGHNA; CDR2 reads YSLEER. The CDR3 extends over 15 amino acids. CDR3 region: CASSPKDRLRNTIYF. The CDR3 region has the DNA TGCGCCAGCAGCCCCAAGGACAGGCTAAGAAACACCATATATTTT.